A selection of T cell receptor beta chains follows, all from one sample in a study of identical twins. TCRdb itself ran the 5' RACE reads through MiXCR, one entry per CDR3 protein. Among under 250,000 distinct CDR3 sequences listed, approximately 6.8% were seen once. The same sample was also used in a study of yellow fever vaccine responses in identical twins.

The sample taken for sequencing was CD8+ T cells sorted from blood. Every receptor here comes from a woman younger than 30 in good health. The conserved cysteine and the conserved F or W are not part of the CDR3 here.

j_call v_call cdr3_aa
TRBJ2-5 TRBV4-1 ASSQALTSGKETQY
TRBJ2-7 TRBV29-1 SVEVAAPGTYEQY
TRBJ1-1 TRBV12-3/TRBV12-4 ASSFGGLNTEAF
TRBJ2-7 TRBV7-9 ASSAGISYEQY
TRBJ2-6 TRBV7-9 ASSPRDRGSGANVLT
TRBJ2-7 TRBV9 ASSVGGVEDYEQY
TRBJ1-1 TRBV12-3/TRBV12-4 ASSTSRTEAF
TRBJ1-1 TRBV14 ASSQWDGYTEAF
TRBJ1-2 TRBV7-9 ASSQSPDRQAGYT
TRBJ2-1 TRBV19 ASRWGDLTYNEQF
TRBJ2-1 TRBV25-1 ASSEYRTGGIVNEQF
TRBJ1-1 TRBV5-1 ASSSRYPTGADTEAF
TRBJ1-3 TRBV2 ASGDDTIY
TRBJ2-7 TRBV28 ASSLAYAAGTGYEQY
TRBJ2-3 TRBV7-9 ASSVGTSGRVEDTQY
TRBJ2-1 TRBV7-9 ASSFPGTGGGEF
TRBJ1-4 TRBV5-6 ASSWGVQGAVYEKLF
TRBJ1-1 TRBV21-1 ASSKGIQGRNTEAF
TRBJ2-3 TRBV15 ATSRERGVRDTQY
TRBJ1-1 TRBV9 ASSVGLQGLGEAF
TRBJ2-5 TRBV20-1 SASVANQETQY
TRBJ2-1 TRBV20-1 SASSFSEINEQF
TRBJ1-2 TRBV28 ASRYRYKVDNYGYT
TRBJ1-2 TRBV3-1 ASSQTGVYGYT
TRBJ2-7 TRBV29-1 SVSQGVTYEQY
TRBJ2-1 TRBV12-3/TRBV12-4 ASSYIPGTSGSSYNEQF